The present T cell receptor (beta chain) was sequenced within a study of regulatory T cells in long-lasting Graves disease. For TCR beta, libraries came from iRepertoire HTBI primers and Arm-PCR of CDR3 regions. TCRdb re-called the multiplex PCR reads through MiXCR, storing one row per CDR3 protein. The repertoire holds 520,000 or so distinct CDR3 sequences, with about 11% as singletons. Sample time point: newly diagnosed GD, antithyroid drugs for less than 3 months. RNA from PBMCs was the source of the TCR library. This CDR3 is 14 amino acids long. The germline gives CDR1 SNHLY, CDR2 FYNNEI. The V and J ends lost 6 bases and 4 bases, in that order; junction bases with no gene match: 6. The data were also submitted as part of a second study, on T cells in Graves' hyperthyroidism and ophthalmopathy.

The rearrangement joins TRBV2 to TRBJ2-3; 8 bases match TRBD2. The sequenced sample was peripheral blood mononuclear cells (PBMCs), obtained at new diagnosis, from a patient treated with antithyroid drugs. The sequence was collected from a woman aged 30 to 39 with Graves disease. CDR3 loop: CASSLSGSSDTQYF. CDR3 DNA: TGTGCCAGCAGCCTAAGCGGGAGTTCAGATACGCAGTATTTT.